This T cell receptor (beta chain) was found in a study of CD8+ T cells in alopecia areata. The germline CDR1 and CDR2 sequences are SGHRS and YFSETQ. CDR3 length: 14 amino acids. V was clipped by 4 bases and J by 2 bases; unmatched bases: 4. Investigators isolated RNA and reverse transcribed it into cDNA to act as the sequencing template. The data were produced by immunoSEQ multiplex PCR, yet TCRdb's version contains in-frame clones alone and is incomplete. The sample lists 150,000 to 200,000 clones, approximately 57% seen once, with approximately 1% in the top ten. Treatment denoted: oral pan-JAK inhibitor, 5-10 mg twice daily.

The chain is built from TRBV5-1 and TRBJ1-1; 8 bases agree with TRBD1. This clonotype was sampled from a human donor with alopecia areata. The sequences come from CD4+ T cells sorted from blood, collected at week 24, from a patient treated with tofacitinib. The CDR3 spells CASSVGQVNTEAFF. The CDR3 DNA reads as TGCGCCAGCAGCGTGGGACAGGTTAACACTGAAGCTTTCTTT. Full variable domain (outside the CDR3, taken from reference TRBV5-1 and TRBJ1-1): KAGVTQTPRYLIKTRGQQVTLSCSPISGHRSVSWYQQTPGQGLQFLFEYFSETQRNKGNFPGRFSGRQFSNSRSEMNVSTLELGDSALYLCASSVGQVNTEAFFGQGTRLTVV.